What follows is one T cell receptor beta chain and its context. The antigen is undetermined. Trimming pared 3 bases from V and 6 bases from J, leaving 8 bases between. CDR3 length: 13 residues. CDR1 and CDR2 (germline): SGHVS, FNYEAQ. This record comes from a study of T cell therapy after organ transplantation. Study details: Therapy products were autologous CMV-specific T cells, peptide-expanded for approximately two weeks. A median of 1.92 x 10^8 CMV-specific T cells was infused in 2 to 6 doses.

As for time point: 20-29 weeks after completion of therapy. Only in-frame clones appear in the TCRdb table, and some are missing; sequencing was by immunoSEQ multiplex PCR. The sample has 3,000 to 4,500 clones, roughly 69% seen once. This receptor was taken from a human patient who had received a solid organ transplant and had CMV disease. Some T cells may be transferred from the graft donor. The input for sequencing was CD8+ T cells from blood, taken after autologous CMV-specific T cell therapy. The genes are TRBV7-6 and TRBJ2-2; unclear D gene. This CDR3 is CASSLNDAGELFF. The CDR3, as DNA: TGTGCCAGCAGCTTGAATGATGCCGGGGAGCTGTTTTTT.